The T cell receptor beta chain under discussion was sequenced for a study of cytomegalovirus exposure and HLA in healthy donors. Amplification used 60 Vbeta primers and 13 Jbeta primers. The data were produced by immunoSEQ multiplex PCR, yet TCRdb's version contains in-frame clones alone and is incomplete. The sample records 150,000 or so clones, approximately 70% being singletons. This clone was seen just once. The CDR3 totals 15 residues. The germline gives CDR1 SGHTA, CDR2 FQGTGA. Deletions cut 1 base from V and 0 bases from J, with 9 bases between. Sequencing was done on a sample of PBMCs. The sequence was collected from a woman aged 18-35 years in good health and CMV-seronegative. This chain uses TRBV7-3 with TRBJ1-2; D is perhaps TRBD1 (6 bases). The CDR3 spells CASSLRGRTNYGYTF. The CDR3 DNA sequence: TGTGCCAGCAGCTTAAGGGGGCGCACTAACTATGGCTACACCTTC.